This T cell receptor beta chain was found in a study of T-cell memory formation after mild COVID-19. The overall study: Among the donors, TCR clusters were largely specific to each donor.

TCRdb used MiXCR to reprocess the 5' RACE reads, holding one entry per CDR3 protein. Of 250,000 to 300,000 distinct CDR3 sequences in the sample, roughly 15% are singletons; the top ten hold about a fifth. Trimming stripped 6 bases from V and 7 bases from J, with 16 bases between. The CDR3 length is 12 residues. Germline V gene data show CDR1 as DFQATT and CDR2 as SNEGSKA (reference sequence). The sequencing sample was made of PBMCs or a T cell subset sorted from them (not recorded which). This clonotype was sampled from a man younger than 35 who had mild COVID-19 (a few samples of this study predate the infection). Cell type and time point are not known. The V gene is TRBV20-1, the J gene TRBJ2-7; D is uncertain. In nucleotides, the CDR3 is TGCAGTGCCTTGTCCGTTCCCGGGGAGCAGTACGTC. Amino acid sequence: CSALSVPGEQYV.